This TCR beta chain is drawn from a study of cytomegalovirus exposure and HLA in healthy donors. Amplification used 60 Vbeta primers and 13 Jbeta primers. The assay was immunoSEQ multiplex PCR, and TCRdb's table has in-frame clones only and misses some. The sample lists roughly 180,000 clones; roughly 80% were seen once. Per the germline V gene, CDR1 is SGHAT and CDR2 is FQNNGV. V shed 5 bases, J shed 4 bases, and the junction held 8 bases outside the gene matches. The CDR3 consists of 16 residues. The V gene is TRBV11-2, the J gene TRBJ1-3, with 10 bases identical to TRBD1. Sequencing input: PBMCs. The sequence was collected from a man between 40 and 49 years old in good health and CMV-seronegative. The CDR3 DNA is TGTGCCAGCAGCGAAAAGACAGGGGGCTGGGGAAACACCATATATTTT. Its translation: CASSEKTGGWGNTIYF.